This T cell receptor beta chain comes out of a study of neurological immune-mediated disorders. Whole-study results and caveats: The most TCR clonal expansion was seen in HTLV-1-associated myelopathy, and the least was seen in multiple sclerosis, which fell below healthy controls.

There are 17 residues in the CDR3. Germline loops: CDR1 MNHEY, CDR2 SVGAGI. V lost 2 bases and J lost 6; bases outside the gene matches: 12. This clonotype appeared many times. Its antigen is undetermined. The cDNA was generated through 5'RACE incorporating 10-nucleotide random UMIs. Each CDR3 protein is one row after TCRdb ran MiXCR on the 5' RACE reads. Among about 70,000 distinct CDR3 sequences, around 3% were seen once, and the ten largest hold roughly 5.2%. The gene calls are TRBV6-5 and TRBJ1-2; 10 bases match TRBD1. The sequence was obtained from a woman aged 45-59 years with multiple sclerosis. Sequenced material: PBMCs. The CDR3 DNA is TGTGCCAGCAGTTACCGAATCCAAGGGGACAGGGGAAATGGCTACACCTTC. Its protein is CASSYRIQGDRGNGYTF.